Below, 5 T cell receptor beta chains from the same sample are listed, as sequenced in a study of T cells in Graves' hyperthyroidism and ophthalmopathy. It was RNA transcripts that yielded the amplified TCR beta CDR3 regions. First-round RT-PCR with HTBI primers amplified the TCR CDR3 region. MiXCR, applied by TCRdb to the multiplex PCR reads, yields one record per CDR3 protein. The sample records about 400,000 distinct CDR3 sequences, 14% to 15% being singletons. The sequenced sample consisted of blood. All receptors come from a woman aged 30 to 39 with Graves' hyperthyroidism.

This clonotype was detected a few times. This rearrangement joins TRBV10-3 to TRBJ1-2; 10 bases match TRBD1. CDR3 size: 16 residues. V was clipped by 0 bases and J by 6 bases; unmatched bases: 7. CDR1 and CDR2 (germline): ENHRY, SYGVKD. The DNA of the CDR3 is TGTGCCATCAGTGAGTCGCTGGACAGGGGGTTTAATGGCTACACCTTC. It codes for CAISESLDRGFNGYTF.

The CDR3 sequence is CASSAGQGAHYEQYF. The CDR3 DNA follows: TGTGCCAGCAGTGCGGGACAGGGGGCACATTACGAGCAGTACTTC. The chain has TRBV6-1 and TRBJ2-7, with 12 bases matching TRBD1. From germline, CDR1 is MNHNS and CDR2 SASEGT. CDR3 length: 15 amino acids. After removal of 4 bases from V and 4 bases from J, the junction contained 5 bases not matched to a gene.

This clonotype was counted at least ten times. V is TRBV2 and J is TRBJ1-3; D gene ambiguous. Per germline, CDR1 SNHLY and CDR2 FYNNEI. The CDR3 is made up of 15 amino acids. V gave up 6 bases and J gave up 4 bases, with 16 bases separating them. CDR3 protein: CASRQTLGSGNTIYF. CDR3 nucleotide sequence: TGTGCCAGCAGACAAACCCTGGGCTCCGGAAACACCATATATTTT. Complete variable domain (other parts from reference TRBV2 and TRBJ1-3): EPEVTQTPSHQVTQMGQEVILRCVPISNHLYFYWYRQILGQKVEFLVSFYNNEISEKSEIFDDQFSVERPDGSNFTLKIRSTKLEDSAMYFCASRQTLGSGNTIYFGEGSWLTVV.

This clonotype has a count of ten or more. The J gene is TRBJ1-2, the V gene TRBV20-1; D is ambiguous. V was cut by 0 bases and J by 5 bases, with 7 bases left in between. This CDR3 is built from 12 residues. Germline V gives CDR1 DFQATT, CDR2 SNEGSKA (reference sequence). CDR3 in amino acids: CSARERGYGYTF. In DNA, the CDR3 is TGCAGTGCTAGAGAACGAGGATATGGCTACACCTTC.

This clonotype was observed a handful of times. The chain is built from TRBV5-1 and TRBJ2-1; 8 bases fit TRBD2. Germline CDR1 is SGHRS and CDR2 is YFSETQ. This CDR3 has 14 amino acids. V lost 0 bases, J lost 9 bases, and 5 bases stayed unmatched. CDR3 in DNA: TGCGCCAGCAGCTTGGAAGCGGGAGCGCGTGAGCAGTTCTTC. This codes for CASSLEAGAREQFF.